A selection of T cell receptor beta chains follows, all from one sample in a study of T cell responses to AZD1222 COVID-19 vaccine. Some clones are missing from TCRdb's copy, which holds only in-frame ones; the method was immunoSEQ multiplex PCR. The sample holds roughly 100,000 clones, more than 70% seen once. The source was peripheral blood, collected on day 0 of AZD1222 vaccination. The receptors stem from an adult in good health. The conserved cysteine and the conserved F or W are not part of the CDR3 here.

j_call: TRBJ2-5
v_call: TRBV27
cdr3_aa: ASSASGWIQETQY

j_call: TRBJ1-2
v_call: TRBV6-5
cdr3_aa: ASSSFPPSGTDGYT

j_call: TRBJ2-1
v_call: TRBV7-2
cdr3_aa: ASSFRNEQF

j_call: TRBJ2-3
v_call: TRBV5-1
cdr3_aa: ASRGLAASTDTQY

j_call: TRBJ2-3
v_call: TRBV7-8
cdr3_aa: ASSSGPRVAQY

j_call: TRBJ1-2
v_call: TRBV3-1/TRBV3-2
cdr3_aa: ASSQGLFGVYGYT

j_call: TRBJ2-5
v_call: TRBV19
cdr3_aa: ASSRTGRHQETQY

j_call: TRBJ1-4
v_call: TRBV20-1
cdr3_aa: SASRGEKLF

j_call: TRBJ1-2
v_call: TRBV12-3/TRBV12-4
cdr3_aa: ASSLGQGYGYT

j_call: TRBJ2-5
v_call: TRBV24-1
cdr3_aa: ATSAWDTQYQETQY

j_call: TRBJ1-6
v_call: TRBV9
cdr3_aa: ASTSASGSPLH

j_call: TRBJ2-2
v_call: TRBV6-4
cdr3_aa: ASSDSSTGELF

j_call: TRBJ1-1
v_call: TRBV24-1
cdr3_aa: ATRRGGNTEAF

j_call: TRBJ2-1
v_call: TRBV7-3
cdr3_aa: ASSLRGLAGGSYNEQF

j_call: TRBJ2-2
v_call: TRBV7-9
cdr3_aa: ASSLGTSNTGELF

j_call: TRBJ2-7
v_call: TRBV15
cdr3_aa: ATSRDPGLLYEQY

j_call: TRBJ1-6
v_call: TRBV7-9
cdr3_aa: ASSQGDTSYNSPLH

j_call: TRBJ2-1
v_call: TRBV9
cdr3_aa: ASSAPRTSGSNEQF

j_call: TRBJ2-6
v_call: TRBV3-1/TRBV3-2
cdr3_aa: ASSQEGHGSGANVLT

j_call: TRBJ2-1
v_call: TRBV19
cdr3_aa: ASSILGQLYNEQF

j_call: TRBJ1-2
v_call: TRBV5-1
cdr3_aa: ASSPRTGGFLYT

j_call: TRBJ1-1
v_call: TRBV5-5
cdr3_aa: ASSLGLGAGTEAF

j_call: TRBJ2-3
v_call: TRBV27
cdr3_aa: ATRLAGAPIDTQY

j_call: TRBJ1-1
v_call: TRBV7-2
cdr3_aa: ASSFKGAGTEAF

j_call: TRBJ2-5
v_call: TRBV20-1
cdr3_aa: SARDVGGQY

j_call: TRBJ2-1
v_call: TRBV5-1
cdr3_aa: ASSLVGTPNEQF

j_call: TRBJ2-3
v_call: TRBV6-5
cdr3_aa: ASAGTSGPGDTQY

j_call: TRBJ1-5
v_call: TRBV19
cdr3_aa: ATSPGPQPQH

j_call: TRBJ1-4
v_call: TRBV24-1
cdr3_aa: ATSDGTGVGEKLF

j_call: TRBJ2-4
v_call: TRBV23-1
cdr3_aa: ASSWTVKNIQY

j_call: TRBJ2-7
v_call: TRBV7-9
cdr3_aa: ASSLAGSSYEQY

j_call: TRBJ1-2
v_call: TRBV7-9
cdr3_aa: ASSIGTVEYGYT

j_call: TRBJ2-3
v_call: TRBV28
cdr3_aa: ASRVTGGATDTQY

j_call: TRBJ2-7
v_call: TRBV28
cdr3_aa: ASSSASLAAEQY

j_call: TRBJ1-2
v_call: TRBV29-1
cdr3_aa: SVARAGVGYGYT

j_call: TRBJ1-6
v_call: TRBV9
cdr3_aa: ASSVGWGPIFDNSPLH